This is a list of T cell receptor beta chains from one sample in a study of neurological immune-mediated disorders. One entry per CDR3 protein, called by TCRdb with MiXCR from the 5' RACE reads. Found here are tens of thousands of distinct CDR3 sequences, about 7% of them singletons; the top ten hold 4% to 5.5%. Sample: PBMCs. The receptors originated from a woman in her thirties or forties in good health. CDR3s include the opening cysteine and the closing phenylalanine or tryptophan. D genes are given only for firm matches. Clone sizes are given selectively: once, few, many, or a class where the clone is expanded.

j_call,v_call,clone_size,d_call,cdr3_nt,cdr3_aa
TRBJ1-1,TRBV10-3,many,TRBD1,TGTGCCATAGACAGGGGGGGCACTGAAGCTTTCTTT,CAIDRGGTEAFF
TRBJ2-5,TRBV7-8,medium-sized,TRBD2,TGTGCCAGCAGCGCCTGGACTAGCGGACCCCAAGAGACCCAGTACTTC,CASSAWTSGPQETQYF
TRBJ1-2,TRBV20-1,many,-,TGCAGTTCGTACGTCACCTTAAACTATGGCTACACCTTC,CSSYVTLNYGYTF
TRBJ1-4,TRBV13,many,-,TGTGCCAGCAGTACCAGCAATGAAAAACTGTTTTTT,CASSTSNEKLFF
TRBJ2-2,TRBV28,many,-,TGTGCCAGCAAACTAACAGGGCTAGAGACCGGGGAGCTGTTTTTT,CASKLTGLETGELFF
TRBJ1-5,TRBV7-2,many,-,TGTGCCAGCAGCTTAGGGTTCGGCAATCAGCCCCAGCATTTT,CASSLGFGNQPQHF
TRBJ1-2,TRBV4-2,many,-,TGTGCCAGCTTCCGGGAAGGGAACTATGGCTACACCTTC,CASFREGNYGYTF
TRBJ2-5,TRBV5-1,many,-,TGCGCCAGCAGCCCCTCTTTACAAGAGACCCAGTACTTC,CASSPSLQETQYF
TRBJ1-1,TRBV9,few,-,TGTGCCAGCAGCGCAGGCCTGTTGAACACTGAAGCTTTCTTT,CASSAGLLNTEAFF
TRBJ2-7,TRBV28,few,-,TGTGCCAGCAGTTCTAGCGCAAGCTCCTACGAGCAGTACTTC,CASSSSASSYEQYF
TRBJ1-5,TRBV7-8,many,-,TGTGCCAGCAGCCCCCGACCGGGGGGAGATGGACAGCCCCAGCATTTT,CASSPRPGGDGQPQHF
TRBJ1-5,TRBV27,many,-,TGTGCCAGCAGTTTCGGGGTCTGGGATCAGCCCCAGCATTTT,CASSFGVWDQPQHF
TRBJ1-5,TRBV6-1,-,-,TGTGCCAGCAGTGAGAGTAGACAGGACCCCAATCAGCCCCAGCATTTT,CASSESRQDPNQPQHF
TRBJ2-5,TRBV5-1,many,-,TGCGCCAGCAGCATCCAAGAGACCCAGTACTTC,CASSIQETQYF
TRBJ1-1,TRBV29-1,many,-,TGCAGCGCGAGGGGGTTAACTGAAGCTTTCTTT,CSARGLTEAFF
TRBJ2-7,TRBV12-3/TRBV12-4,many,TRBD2,TGTGCCAGCAGGCTAAGCGGGACCTACGAGCAGTACTTC,CASRLSGTYEQYF
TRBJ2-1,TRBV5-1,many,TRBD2,TGCGCCAGCAGCTCGGGACTAGCGGGAAGTAATGAGCAGTTCTTC,CASSSGLAGSNEQFF
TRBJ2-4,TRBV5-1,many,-,TGCGCCAGCAGCTCCGGCTCAAACATTCAGTACTTC,CASSSGSNIQYF
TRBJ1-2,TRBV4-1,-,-,TGCGCCAGCAGCCAAGAGATAGTGGGCTACACCTTT,CASSQEIVGYTF
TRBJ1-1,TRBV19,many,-,TGTGCCAGTAGCCACCAGAAGGGTAAAGCTTTCTTT,CASSHQKGKAFF
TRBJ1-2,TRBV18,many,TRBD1,TGTGCCAGCTCACCACTAACAGGGGATGGCTACACCTTC,CASSPLTGDGYTF
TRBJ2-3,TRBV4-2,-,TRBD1,TGTGCCAGCAGCCTAGGGGACAGTGATACATATACGCAGTATTTT,CASSLGDSDTYTQYF
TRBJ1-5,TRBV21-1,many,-,TGTGCCAGCAACCTACCTTGGGCAGGGAACAATCAGCCCCAGCATTTT,CASNLPWAGNNQPQHF
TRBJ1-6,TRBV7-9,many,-,TGTGCCAGCAGCCTATCAGGGAATTCTAATTCACCCCTCCACTTT,CASSLSGNSNSPLHF
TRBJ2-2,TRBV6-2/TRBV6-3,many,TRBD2,TGTGCCAGCAGTTACACTGAACTAGCGGGGTCCGGGGAGCTGTTTTTT,CASSYTELAGSGELFF
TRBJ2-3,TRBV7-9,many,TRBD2,TGTGCCAGCAGCTTACCGATCCGGGAGGACACCCCTCCCACAGATACGCAGTATTTT,CASSLPIREDTPPTDTQYF
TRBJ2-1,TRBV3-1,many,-,TGTGCCAGCAGCCTTCGGCTCCTCTACAATGAGCAGTTCTTC,CASSLRLLYNEQFF
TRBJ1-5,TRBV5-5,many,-,TGTGCCAGCAGCTTGGGGACAAATAGCAATCAGCCCCAGCATTTT,CASSLGTNSNQPQHF
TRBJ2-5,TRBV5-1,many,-,TGCGCCAGCAGCCCCTTTGACCCTCAAGAGACCCAGTACTTC,CASSPFDPQETQYF
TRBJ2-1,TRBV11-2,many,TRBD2,TGTGCCAGCAGCTTGGTGGTTAGCGGGGGGTATGGGGAGTTCTTC,CASSLVVSGGYGEFF
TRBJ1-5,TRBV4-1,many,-,TGCGCCAGCAGCCAAGACGGGCCCCAGCATTTT,CASSQDGPQHF
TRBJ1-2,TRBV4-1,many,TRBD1,TGCGCCAGCAGCCAAGATTGGAACAGGGGGATAGGCTACACCTTC,CASSQDWNRGIGYTF